Listed here is a single T cell receptor (beta chain). The sample belongs to a study of blood T cell repertoires in COVID-19. The overall study: Material from acute and convalescent COVID-19 was sourced from the United States, Italy and Spain. T cells, B-cell-depleted T cells, or PBMCs supplied cDNA or gDNA.

CDR3 length equals 15 residues. Germline V gives CDR1 SGDLS, CDR2 YYNGEE. Trimming left V 2 bases short and J 0 bases short, with 8 bases between. How the authors handled the data: For nucleated cells, counts were estimated from reference gene primer amplification. Assay used: immunoSEQ multiplex PCR; TCRdb lists only in-frame clones, some missing. V, J and clone size were drawn from that table, and D and trimming were deduced from the DNA. This sample yields 80,000 or so clones, of which 85% are seen a single time; around 9.6% belongs to the top ten. Seattle patients were enrolled during active infection and followed longitudinally.

The TCR originated in a man aged 50-60 years with COVID-19, enrolled during active disease. The chain combines TRBV9 with TRBJ2-2, with D tentatively TRBD1 (5 bases). What was sequenced was peripheral blood. Here the CDR3 reads CASSVRQPNTGELFF. The CDR3 region has the DNA TGTGCCAGCAGCGTGAGACAGCCGAACACCGGGGAGCTGTTTTTT.